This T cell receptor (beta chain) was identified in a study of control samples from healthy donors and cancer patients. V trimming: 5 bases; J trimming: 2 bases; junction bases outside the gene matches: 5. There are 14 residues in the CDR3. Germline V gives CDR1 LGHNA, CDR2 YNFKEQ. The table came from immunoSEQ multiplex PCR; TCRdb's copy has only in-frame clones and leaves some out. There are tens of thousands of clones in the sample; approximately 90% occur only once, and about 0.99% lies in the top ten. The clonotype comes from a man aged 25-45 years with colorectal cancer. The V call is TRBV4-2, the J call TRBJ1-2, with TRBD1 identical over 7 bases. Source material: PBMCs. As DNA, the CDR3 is TGTGCCAGCAGCGTCGACAGGGCCAACTATGGCTACACCTTC. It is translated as CASSVDRANYGYTF.